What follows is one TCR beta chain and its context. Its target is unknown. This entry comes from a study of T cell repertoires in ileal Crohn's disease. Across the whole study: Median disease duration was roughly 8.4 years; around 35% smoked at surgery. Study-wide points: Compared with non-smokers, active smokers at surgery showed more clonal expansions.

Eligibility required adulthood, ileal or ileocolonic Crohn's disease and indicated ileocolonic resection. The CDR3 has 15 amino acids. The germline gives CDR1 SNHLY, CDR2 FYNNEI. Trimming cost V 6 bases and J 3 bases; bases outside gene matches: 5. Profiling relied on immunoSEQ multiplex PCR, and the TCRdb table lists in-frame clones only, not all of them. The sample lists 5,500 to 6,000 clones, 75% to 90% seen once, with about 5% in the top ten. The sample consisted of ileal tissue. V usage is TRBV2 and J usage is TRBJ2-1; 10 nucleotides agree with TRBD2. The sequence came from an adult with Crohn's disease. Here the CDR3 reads CASRAGTSDYNEQFF. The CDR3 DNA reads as TGTGCCAGCAGGGCCGGGACTAGCGACTACAATGAGCAGTTCTTC.